The next 5 T cell receptor beta chains were all read from a single sample in a study of lymphopenia after photon versus proton radiotherapy. Profiling relied on immunoSEQ multiplex PCR, and the TCRdb table lists in-frame clones only, not all of them. Of around 66,000 clones listed, roughly 86% are singletons. The sequenced sample was peripheral blood, obtained from a patient treated with photon-based radiotherapy. The receptor set was obtained from a man aged 40-49 years with gastric cancer.

In DNA, the CDR3 is TGTGCCAGCAGCCTCGAGGGAACAGGGGGCTCCTACGAGCAGTACTTC. It translates to CASSLEGTGGSYEQYF. The rearrangement links TRBV5-7 to TRBJ2-7, with 8 bases fitting TRBD1. TRBV5-7 is recorded as an ORF, its role being uncertain. The CDR3 is 16 residues long. V gave up 4 bases and J gave up 0 bases; unmatched junction bases: 9.

The rearrangement links TRBV27 to TRBJ2-1, with D perhaps matching TRBD1 (6 bases). Germline V gene data show CDR1 as MNHEY and CDR2 as SMNVEV (reference sequence). The V end was cut by 5 bases, the J end by 12 bases, with 23 bases between. This CDR3 has 15 residues. CDR3 nucleotide sequence: TGTGCCAGCAGTCAAGGGGGATCCGCTACGACGGGGCAGTTCTTC. This encodes CASSQGGSATTGQFF.

The gene calls are TRBV19 and TRBJ1-1; a possible D gene is TRBD1 (5 bases). With 7 bases removed from V and 4 bases from J, the gap between germline ends came to 16 bases. The V gene's germline CDR1 is LNHDA and CDR2 SQIVND (reference sequence). There are 14 residues in the CDR3. CDR3 bases: TGTGCCAGTATGGGGGATATTAGGACCACTGAAGCTTTCTTT. Protein: CASMGDIRTTEAFF. Filled out from reference TRBV19 and TRBJ1-1, the complete variable domain reads DGGITQSPKYLFRKEGQNVTLSCEQNLNHDAMYWYRQDPGQGLRLIYYSQIVNDFQKGDIAEGYSVSREKKESFPLTVTSAQKNPTAFYLCASMGDIRTTEAFFGQGTRLTVV.

V and J are TRBV11-2 and TRBJ2-3, with 9 positions matching TRBD2. V lost 1 base, J lost 1 base, and 12 bases stayed unmatched. The CDR3 is made up of 19 amino acids. CDR1 and CDR2 (germline): SGHAT, FQNNGV. The CDR3 coding sequence is TGTGCCAGCAGCTTAGGCCTCCTCTTAGCGGGGGCGGGCACAGATACGCAGTATTTT. Its translation is CASSLGLLLAGAGTDTQYF.

The chain employs TRBV18 and TRBJ2-5, with D possibly matching TRBD1 (6 bases). CDR3 length: 14 amino acids. CDR1 is KGHSH and CDR2 is LQKENI in the germline V gene. V was pared by 4 bases and J by 1 base, with 10 bases between. CDR3 nucleotides: TGTGCCAGCTCACGTAGCAGGGGCCAAGAGACCCAGTACTTC. This sequence encodes CASSRSRGQETQYF.